This T cell receptor beta chain is from a study of read filtering for tumor transcriptome and immune sequencing. For the study at large: The cohort had 17 to 20 men and approximately 13 women aged roughly 47 to 90, mean roughly 70 years.

This library used about 360 ng RNA and molecular barcoded adaptors spanning alpha/delta and beta/gamma chains. From the reads, TCRdb called clonotypes with MiXCR, one entry per CDR3 protein. The sample carries 57,000 or so distinct CDR3 sequences, about a fifth recorded once. The TCR originated in a donor at least 40 years old with multiple myeloma. The specimen was a population of CD138-negative cells sorted from bone marrow.

In nucleotides, the CDR3 is TGTGCCAGCAGCCCCCGGGACAACACGAACACCGGGGAGCTGTTTTTT. Amino acid sequence: CASSPRDNTNTGELFF. The chain employs TRBV27 and TRBJ2-2; D is perhaps TRBD1 (6 bases). The CDR3 has 16 amino acids. Trimming left V 6 bases short and J 0 bases short, with 14 bases between. CDR1 is MNHEY, CDR2 SMNVEV, per germline (reference sequence).